This T cell receptor (beta chain) was identified in a study of CD8 T cells in ankylosing spondylitis. Findings and limits, study-wide: Among TCR beta sequences, a motif of 7 to 9 highly homologous variants appeared characteristic of ankylosing spondylitis blood.

The CDR3 has 12 amino acids. Per germline, CDR1 MGHDK and CDR2 SYGVNS. Trimming pared 7 bases from V and 8 bases from J, leaving 11 bases between. Only a few counts were recorded for this clonotype. The antigen remains undetermined. Quantitative 5'-RACE was performed with molecular barcodes, and it yielded the TCR beta libraries. Via MiXCR, TCRdb re-called the 5' RACE reads, giving one row per CDR3 protein. The sample contains a few hundred thousand distinct CDR3 sequences, 12% of which appear only once. This clonotype originated in a male donor with ankylosing spondylitis. Sequenced sample: blood, either unsorted or a sorted T cell fraction (not recorded which). The genes are TRBV25-1 and TRBJ1-4; D perhaps matches TRBD1 (5 bases). The CDR3 coding sequence is TGTGCCAGCAAGGGGCATCAAGAAAAACTGTTTTTT. Amino acid sequence: CASKGHQEKLFF.